The entry that follows covers one T cell receptor (beta chain) sequence. The antigen is unknown. The sample is drawn from a study of shared clonotypes between healthy human individuals. CDR1 is LNHDA, CDR2 SQIVND, per germline (reference sequence). V shed 5 bases, J shed 4 bases, and the junction held 9 bases outside the gene matches. The CDR3 loop spans 15 amino acids. Study results and caveats: An effect of sequencing depth on clonotype sharing among donors was expected.

Measured with immunoSEQ multiplex PCR; TCRdb has only the in-frame clones, and not every one. The sample includes 2 million to 2.5 million clones, 90% to 95% of them seen just once. This chain connects TRBV19 to TRBJ1-2, with 8 nucleotides matching TRBD1. The material sequenced was naive CD4+ T cells from PBMCs. Subset noted: CD45RA+ positively selected. The clonotype comes from a man aged 18 to 35 in good health. Some clones in this sample may be carry-over from other donors' samples. CDR3 loop: CASSFGQGPLYGYTF. DNA for the CDR3: TGTGCCAGTAGTTTCGGACAGGGTCCCCTCTATGGCTACACCTTC.